The rows below give T cell receptor beta chains drawn from one sample of a study of regulatory T cells in long-lasting Graves disease. A single record per CDR3 protein comes from TCRdb applying MiXCR to the multiplex PCR reads. The sample has about 660,000 distinct CDR3 sequences, about 32% seen once. The sample here was peripheral blood mononuclear cells (PBMCs), taken when the disease was refractory, from a patient treated with antithyroid drugs. The receptors here all came from a female donor with Graves disease. Both conserved end residues are part of each CDR3. The D gene is left open where the match is weak. Some rows have no size entry. The others give once, few or many, or a class for an expanded clone.

J,V,size,D,DNA,CDR3
TRBJ1-1,TRBV6-5,NA,NA,TGTGCCAGCAGTTACCAGGGGTCTACGAACACTGAAGCTTTCTTT,CASSYQGSTNTEAFF
TRBJ2-5,TRBV12-3/TRBV12-4,few,NA,TGTGCCAGCAGTTTAGGACTAGGGAGGGAGACCCAGTACTTC,CASSLGLGRETQYF
TRBJ1-5,TRBV28,NA,NA,TGTGCCAGCAGTCCTACTCCCATTCAGCCCCAGCATTTT,CASSPTPIQPQHF
TRBJ1-1,TRBV6-1,NA,TRBD1,TGTGCCAGCAGTGAGTACAGGGGTTCCTATGGAGCTTTCTTT,CASSEYRGSYGAFF
TRBJ2-5,TRBV5-1,NA,TRBD2,TGCGCCAGCAGCTTGGAAGCAGCGGGAGGTGAAGAGACCCAGTACTTC,CASSLEAAGGEETQYF
TRBJ2-5,TRBV3-1,many,TRBD2,TGTGCCAGCAGCCAAGCTAGCGGCCAAGAGACCCAGTACTTC,CASSQASGQETQYF
TRBJ2-2,TRBV6-1,few,NA,TGTGCCAGCAGTGAAGGGGGGCCGGGAAGGACCGGGGAGCTGTTTTTT,CASSEGGPGRTGELFF
TRBJ1-1,TRBV28,many,NA,TGTGCCAGCAGTTTGGAGAGTAATGAAGCTTTCTTT,CASSLESNEAFF
TRBJ2-5,TRBV6-2/TRBV6-3,NA,NA,TGTGCCAGCAGTTACTTCTCGGGAGTGCAAGAGACCCAGTACTTC,CASSYFSGVQETQYF
TRBJ1-1,TRBV7-9,NA,NA,TGTGCCAGCAGCTTAGTACGGGGCGAAGCTTTCTTT,CASSLVRGEAFF
TRBJ1-2,TRBV25-1,NA,NA,TGTGCCAGCAGTGAGGCACATCAGGCCGGCTACACCTTC,CASSEAHQAGYTF
TRBJ1-2,TRBV28,many,TRBD1,TGTGCCAGCGCCGGGACAGGGACGGGGGGCTACACCTTC,CASAGTGTGGYTF
TRBJ1-4,TRBV11-2,many,TRBD1,TGTGCCAGCAGCTTAGGGACAGGGGTTGGAGCAACTAATGAAAAACTGTTTTTT,CASSLGTGVGATNEKLFF
TRBJ2-7,TRBV7-2,many,NA,TGTGCCAGCAGTTTAGCCCTCTCCTACGAGCAGTACTTC,CASSLALSYEQYF
TRBJ1-1,TRBV20-1,NA,TRBD1,TGCAGTGCTGGTTCCAGGGGGCGAGCTTTCTTT,CSAGSRGRAFF
TRBJ2-7,TRBV28,few,NA,TGTGCCAGCAGTTCGCGGGACAGATTTTACTACGAGCAGTACTTC,CASSSRDRFYYEQYF
TRBJ2-7,TRBV11-2,many,TRBD1,TGTGCCAGCAGCCCCCAGGGACAGGGAATGGGGCAGTACTTC,CASSPQGQGMGQYF
TRBJ2-3,TRBV2,NA,NA,TGTGCCAGCAAAACTCCCGGCCCCACAGATACGCAGTATTTT,CASKTPGPTDTQYF
TRBJ1-4,TRBV7-2,many,NA,TGTGCCAGCAGCTCAACGACAGTTCGGAGTGAAAAACTGTTTTTT,CASSSTTVRSEKLFF
TRBJ2-7,TRBV30,few,NA,TGTGCCTGGAACCCGTACAGGACCCTTTCCTACGAGCAGTACTTC,CAWNPYRTLSYEQYF
TRBJ1-2,TRBV7-2,NA,TRBD1,TGTGCCAGCAGCTTAGCCGGTTGGACAGGAAACCTCTATGGCTACACCTTC,CASSLAGWTGNLYGYTF
TRBJ1-5,TRBV6-5,few,NA,TGTGCCAGCAGTTACTCGACAGAACGTCAGCCCCAGCATTTT,CASSYSTERQPQHF
TRBJ2-2,TRBV6-1,NA,NA,TGTGCCAGCAGTGAATGGGGGACAACTAGAGACACCGGGGAGCTGTTTTTT,CASSEWGTTRDTGELFF
TRBJ2-1,TRBV29-1,NA,TRBD2,TGCAGCCGGGGGGAGGGCCAAGGGGATGAGCAGTTCTTC,CSRGEGQGDEQFF
TRBJ2-7,TRBV5-6,NA,TRBD2,TGTGCCAGCACCTTCACCGGCGGGAGTGGTAACGAGCAGTACTTC,CASTFTGGSGNEQYF
TRBJ1-3,TRBV6-5,NA,NA,TGTGCCAGCAGTTCGCTGACAGGTCCTAGCTCTGGAAACACCATATATTTT,CASSSLTGPSSGNTIYF
TRBJ2-2,TRBV5-4,few,NA,TGTGCCAGCAGCTTAGACGTTACGAACACCGGGGAGCTGTTTTTT,CASSLDVTNTGELFF
TRBJ1-2,TRBV6-1,NA,NA,TGTGCCAGCAGTGACCGGGACGTTGATGGCTACACCTTC,CASSDRDVDGYTF
TRBJ1-2,TRBV3-1,few,NA,TGTGCCAGCAGCCAAAGTGCGGGTGGCTACACCTTC,CASSQSAGGYTF
TRBJ1-4,TRBV11-2,few,NA,TGTGCCAGCAGCTTAGGAGGGACTCAAAGGGTAACGGGCCCTAATGAAAAACTGTTTTTT,CASSLGGTQRVTGPNEKLFF
TRBJ1-1,TRBV6-1,NA,NA,TGTGCCAGCACCAGAACAGGGACTGAAGCTTTCTTT,CASTRTGTEAFF
TRBJ2-5,TRBV11-2,many,TRBD2,TGTGCCAGCAGAAGACTAGCGGGAGGGTCCCAAGAGACCCAGTACTTC,CASRRLAGGSQETQYF
TRBJ1-1,TRBV12-5,few,NA,TGTGCTAGTGGTTTGGAGAAGCGGAACACTGAAGCTTTCTTT,CASGLEKRNTEAFF
TRBJ1-2,TRBV29-1,few,NA,TGCAGCGTGCCCCACGCCTCAGGGGATGGGGAGGGCTACACCTTC,CSVPHASGDGEGYTF
TRBJ2-7,TRBV11-2,NA,NA,TGTGCCAGCAGCTTAGGTACCCGTCGAGAACACGAGCGGTACTTC,CASSLGTRREHERYF
TRBJ2-7,TRBV11-2,many,TRBD1,TGTGCCAGCAGCTTATCATCCCGGGACAGGGACGAGCAGTACTTC,CASSLSSRDRDEQYF
TRBJ1-4,TRBV5-1,many,NA,TGCGCCAGCAGCTTGGCCGGAGGGAGTGAAAAACTGTTTTTT,CASSLAGGSEKLFF
TRBJ2-7,TRBV6-5,few,NA,TGTGCCAGCAGTTACGGGGACTTCCACACCTACGAGCAGTACTTC,CASSYGDFHTYEQYF
TRBJ1-1,TRBV25-1,NA,NA,TGTGCCAGCAGTGAATTCGGGGTTGGCACTGAAGCTTTCTTT,CASSEFGVGTEAFF
TRBJ2-2,TRBV9,NA,NA,TGTGCCAGCAGCGTAGTTCCCAGAACGAACACCGGGGAGCTGTTTTTT,CASSVVPRTNTGELFF
TRBJ2-1,TRBV29-1,few,TRBD2,TGCAGCGTTGCCGGAGCGGGAGGGCCCAGCAATGAGCAGTTCTTC,CSVAGAGGPSNEQFF
TRBJ1-1,TRBV10-3,NA,NA,TGTGCCATCAGTTTCGGGGGTGAAGCTTTCTTT,CAISFGGEAFF
TRBJ2-5,TRBV29-1,once,NA,TGCAGCGTTGAAGATTCGGGCTGGGAGACCCAGTACTTC,CSVEDSGWETQYF
TRBJ1-5,TRBV2,few,NA,TGTGCCAGCAGTGGGCGAACGGGGAATCAGCCCCAGCATTTT,CASSGRTGNQPQHF
TRBJ2-1,TRBV5-1,NA,NA,TGCGCCAGCAGCTTGGGAGGCAAAAGCAATGAGCAGTTCTTC,CASSLGGKSNEQFF
TRBJ1-4,TRBV9,NA,NA,TGTGCCAGCAGCGTCGGACAGAGCCTCTATGAAAAACTGTTTTTT,CASSVGQSLYEKLFF